Listed here are 5 T cell receptor beta chains from one sample, sequenced in a study of response to subunit inactivated influenza vaccine. Each CDR3 protein is one row after TCRdb ran MiXCR on the RT-PCR reads. Of around 470,000 distinct CDR3 sequences listed, approximately 7.3% are singletons. Sequenced here: PBMCs from blood, sampled around 25 months after vaccination. The receptors stem from a man between 50 and 75 years old who received an inactivated influenza vaccine.

This clonotype was found many times. The rearrangement links TRBV4-3 to TRBJ2-5; D may be TRBD2 (6 bases). V was pared by 1 base and J by 2 bases, with 11 bases between. The V gene's germline CDR1 is LGHNA and CDR2 YSLEER. This CDR3 spans 15 amino acids. The CDR3 DNA sequence: TGCGCCAGCAGCCAAGGAATCGGGGGACAAGAGACCCAGTACTTC. It is translated as CASSQGIGGQETQYF.

In this sample, this clonotype turned up many times. V and J are TRBV4-1 and TRBJ2-1; TRBD2 agrees at 12 bases. Trimming took 1 base from V and 0 from J; bases not matched to a gene: 4. The CDR3 runs to 18 residues. In germline, CDR1 is MGHRA, CDR2 YSYEKL. For the CDR3, the DNA is TGCGCCAGCAGCCAAGGGACTAGCGGGGCGCACTCCTACAATGAGCAGTTCTTC. Translation: CASSQGTSGAHSYNEQFF.

This chain links TRBV7-2 with TRBJ2-2, with 10 bases identical to TRBD2. Germline loops: CDR1 SGHTA, CDR2 FQGNSA. V lost 5 bases and J lost 3; bases outside the gene matches: 6. The CDR3 is 16 amino acids. The CDR3 DNA reads as TGTGCCAGCAGCAAAACTAGCGGGGAGTACACCGGGGAGCTGTTTTTT. Translation gives CASSKTSGEYTGELFF.

This clonotype has a count of ten or more. The rearrangement joins TRBV4-2 to TRBJ2-3; D not resolved. This CDR3 region has 20 residues. CDR1 is LGHNA and CDR2 is YNFKEQ in the germline V gene. Trimming removed 0 bases from V and 0 bases from J, with 22 bases in between. In nucleotides, the CDR3 is TGTGCCAGCAGCCAAGAAACCGTCGTATCCGCGGCTACTAGCACAGATACGCAGTATTTT. This gives the protein CASSQETVVSAATSTDTQYF.

This clonotype was seen a handful of times. The chain recombines TRBV5-1 with TRBJ1-1, with D possibly TRBD1 on 5 matching bases. Germline assignment: CDR1 SGHRS and CDR2 YFSETQ. The CDR3 spans 13 residues. The V and J ends lost 4 bases and 1 base respectively, with 8 bases between them. The CDR3: CASSIGQNTEAFF. The CDR3 region has the DNA TGCGCCAGCAGCATAGGACAGAACACTGAAGCTTTCTTT.